This T cell receptor beta chain derives from a study of CD4+ T cells in melanoma. Findings and limits, study-wide: Neoantigen-specific CD4+ T cells in melanoma reportedly had diverse differentiation states.

Sequenced by immunoSEQ multiplex PCR; TCRdb stores in-frame clones only, minus some. The table includes more than 8,000 clones, around two thirds detected once. Germline CDR1 and CDR2: SGHRS and YFSETQ. This CDR3 contains 16 residues. V gave up 1 base and J gave up 0 bases; unmatched junction bases: 6. With regard to this clone: Its target is not known.

The gene calls are TRBV5-1 and TRBJ2-7; the match to TRBD2 covers 8 bases. The TCR originated in a human donor with melanoma. Sequenced material: cells from a culture (not recorded whether cultured in vitro). Here the CDR3 reads CASSLRTGGSSYEQYF. DNA of the CDR3: TGCGCCAGCAGCTTGCGGACGGGGGGGAGCTCCTACGAGCAGTACTTC.